Only a few counts were recorded for the clone carrying this T cell receptor beta chain. Being one base from a much bigger clone, this may be a read error. Germline CDR1 is SQVTM and CDR2 is ANQGSEA. The CDR3 has 13 amino acids. Deletions cut 3 bases from V and 3 bases from J, with 11 bases between. RNA transcripts served as the template for amplifying TCR beta CDR3 regions. During a first-round RT-PCR of the TCR CDR3, the HTBI primer set was used. TCRdb re-called the multiplex PCR reads through MiXCR, storing one row per CDR3 protein. The sample consists of nearly 250,000 distinct CDR3 sequences, about 17% of them appearing once. The sample comes from a study of T cells in Graves' hyperthyroidism and ophthalmopathy.

This TCR came from a woman younger than 30 with Graves' ophthalmopathy. The J gene is TRBJ1-1, the V gene TRBV29-1; D is unclear. The sample was blood. In DNA, the CDR3 is TGCAGCGTTGAGAGGAAAATGGACACTGAAGCTTTCTTT. This sequence encodes CSVERKMDTEAFF.